The T cell receptor (beta chain) under discussion was sequenced for a study of T cell responses to AZD1222 COVID-19 vaccine. Trimming shortened V by 1 base and J by 4 bases, and 7 bases separated the two germline ends. Germline V lookup: CDR1 SEHNR, CDR2 FQNEAQ (reference sequence). This CDR3 contains 13 residues. Study-wide results and caveats: Females made up more of the donors, who were largely white British, and clonal diversity may have come out too low.

About this clone: Antigen unknown.

Method: immunoSEQ multiplex PCR; TCRdb's copy keeps in-frame clones and lacks some. This table holds fewer than 120,000 clones, around nine tenths found once. The receptor's source is an adult in good health. Sequenced material: peripheral blood, taken on day 0 of AZD1222 vaccination. V usage is TRBV7-9 and J usage is TRBJ1-2, with unresolved D. The CDR3 reads CASSLGDFYGYTF. In nucleotides, the CDR3 is TGTGCCAGCAGCTTAGGGGATTTCTATGGCTACACCTTC.